This T cell receptor beta chain was retrieved from a study of OX40 agonist ivuxolimab in advanced cancers. TCRdb keeps only in-frame clones here, not all; method: immunoSEQ multiplex PCR. This sample has roughly 60,000 clones; approximately 88% occur once, and the top ten carry approximately 0.61%. Study-wide results and limits: On average, a greater number of expanded clones characterised CD8+ T cells relative to CD4+. Among some nonresponders, normalized T-cell clonal expansion was also low.

With regard to this clone: Antigen: not known.

This CDR3 contains 13 residues. CDR1 and CDR2 from the germline V gene are KGHSH and LQKENI. Trimming removed 0 bases from V and 6 bases from J, with 6 bases in between. The source material was CD4+ or CD8+ T cells sorted from blood, sampled in a trial of the OX40 agonist ivuxolimab. V is TRBV18 and J is TRBJ2-1; no reliable D call. This receptor was obtained from an adult with an advanced solid tumor such as melanoma, head and neck, liver or kidney cancer. The CDR3, as DNA: TGTGCCAGCTCACCACCTTCAAGCAATGAGCAGTTCTTC. Protein sequence: CASSPPSSNEQFF.